Listed below are T cell receptor beta chains from one sample, sequenced in a study of PD-L1 blockade in urothelial cancer. Some clones are missing from TCRdb's copy, which holds only in-frame ones; the method was immunoSEQ multiplex PCR. The table lists 25,000 to 30,000 clones, roughly 76% of them singletons. The source was PBMCs, collected around atezolizumab (anti-PD-L1) treatment. The receptors shown here come from a man aged 50 to 60 with urothelial cancer. Both conserved end residues are part of each CDR3. The order of the fields is V gene, clone size, J gene, CDR3 protein. Clone sizes are given selectively: once, few, many, or a class where the clone is expanded.

v_gene: TRBV2; abundance: .; j_gene: TRBJ1-1; CDR3aa: CASSEGAGRPRNTEAFF
v_gene: TRBV7-8; abundance: .; j_gene: TRBJ1-5; CDR3aa: CASSLVGVGPGYSQPQHF
v_gene: TRBV6-1; abundance: .; j_gene: TRBJ1-2; CDR3aa: CASTQNRDYYGYTF
v_gene: TRBV7-6; abundance: .; j_gene: TRBJ2-3; CDR3aa: CASSRTGIPTDTQYF
v_gene: TRBV5-1; abundance: .; j_gene: TRBJ2-3; CDR3aa: CASSNRDRASLSTDTQYF
v_gene: TRBV28; abundance: .; j_gene: TRBJ1-1; CDR3aa: CASRRGGLNTEAFF
v_gene: TRBV25-1; abundance: .; j_gene: TRBJ2-3; CDR3aa: CASSEPSDTQYF
v_gene: TRBV6-1; abundance: once; j_gene: TRBJ2-7; CDR3aa: CASSELLSSGSREQYF
v_gene: TRBV25-1; abundance: .; j_gene: TRBJ2-2; CDR3aa: CASSESYRGYTGELFF
v_gene: TRBV27; abundance: .; j_gene: TRBJ2-3; CDR3aa: CASSLKHAGGQPISTDTQYF
v_gene: TRBV19; abundance: .; j_gene: TRBJ1-5; CDR3aa: CASSIGPARPQHF
v_gene: TRBV10-3; abundance: .; j_gene: TRBJ2-7; CDR3aa: CAISSAGTGTGEQYF
v_gene: TRBV7-6; abundance: .; j_gene: TRBJ2-2; CDR3aa: CASSFPLAGGLNTGELFF
v_gene: TRBV19; abundance: once; j_gene: TRBJ1-2; CDR3aa: CASSIKGAYGYTF
v_gene: TRBV27; abundance: .; j_gene: TRBJ1-2; CDR3aa: CASSFRRGTTNYGYTF
v_gene: TRBV5-1; abundance: .; j_gene: TRBJ1-3; CDR3aa: CASSPTDSSSGNTIYF
v_gene: TRBV6-1; abundance: .; j_gene: TRBJ1-2; CDR3aa: CASTPGGTAFLGYTF
v_gene: TRBV10-1; abundance: .; j_gene: TRBJ1-1; CDR3aa: CATRSTVNTEAFF
v_gene: TRBV5-1; abundance: .; j_gene: TRBJ2-2; CDR3aa: CASSLWGQGTTGELFF
v_gene: TRBV19; abundance: .; j_gene: TRBJ2-7; CDR3aa: CASSIEGSGPYEQYF
v_gene: TRBV14; abundance: .; j_gene: TRBJ1-2; CDR3aa: CASSPQDRYYGYTF
v_gene: TRBV5-1; abundance: .; j_gene: TRBJ2-3; CDR3aa: CASSLGGTSTDTQYF
v_gene: TRBV11-2; abundance: .; j_gene: TRBJ2-5; CDR3aa: CASSLGSGQARYF
v_gene: TRBV7-9; abundance: medium-sized; j_gene: TRBJ1-1; CDR3aa: CASSLEGGRGYGNTEAFF
v_gene: TRBV11-2; abundance: .; j_gene: TRBJ2-1; CDR3aa: CASSQGLGPNEQFF
v_gene: TRBV7-3; abundance: few; j_gene: TRBJ2-1; CDR3aa: CASSYGLAGDEQFF